This TCR beta chain was found in a study of T cell responses to AZD1222 COVID-19 vaccine. Study results and limitations: Most donors were white British and more were female, and clonal diversity was possibly underestimated. Scientists sampled the repertoires only once the peak T cell response had passed. Spike-specific TCR depth and breadth grew after two AZD1222 doses. Unmutated variant regions reportedly attract nearly half of all spike-specific TCRs.

This clone was found once. Its antigen remains unidentified. Germline V gene sequence: CDR1 SGHRS, CDR2 YFSETQ. The CDR3 consists of 14 residues. The germline V and J ends were trimmed by 5 bases and 1 base, with 12 bases remaining between them. Some clones are missing from TCRdb's copy, which holds only in-frame ones; the method was immunoSEQ multiplex PCR. In the table there are 90,000 to 130,000 clones, more than 65% of which are singletons. The sequence derives from an adult in good health. The chain has TRBV5-1 and TRBJ1-1, with a tentative D call TRBD1 (5 bases). Here the sequenced sample was peripheral blood, taken on day 0 of AZD1222 vaccination. The CDR3 region is CASRQADRNTEAFF. As DNA, the CDR3 is TGCGCCAGCAGGCAAGCAGACAGGAACACTGAAGCTTTCTTT.